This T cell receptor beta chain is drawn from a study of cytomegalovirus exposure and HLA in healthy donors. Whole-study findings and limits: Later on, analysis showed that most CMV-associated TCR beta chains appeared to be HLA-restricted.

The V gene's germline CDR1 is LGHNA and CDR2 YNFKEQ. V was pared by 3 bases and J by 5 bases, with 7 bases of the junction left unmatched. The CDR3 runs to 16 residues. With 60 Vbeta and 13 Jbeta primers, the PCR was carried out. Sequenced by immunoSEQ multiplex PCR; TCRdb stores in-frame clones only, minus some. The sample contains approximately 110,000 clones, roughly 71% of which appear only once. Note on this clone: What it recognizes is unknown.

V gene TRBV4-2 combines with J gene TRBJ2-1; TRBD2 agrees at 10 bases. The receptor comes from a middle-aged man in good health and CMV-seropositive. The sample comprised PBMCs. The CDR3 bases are TGTGCCAGCAGCCAGATTAGCGGGAGGAGTAACAATGAGCAGTTCTTC. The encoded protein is CASSQISGRSNNEQFF.